The 13 T cell receptor beta chains listed next were all sequenced from one sample in a study of CD8+ T cells in alopecia areata. Regarding treatment: oral pan-JAK inhibitor, 5-10 mg twice daily. Isolated RNA was reverse transcribed into cDNA used as the sequencing template. Measured with immunoSEQ multiplex PCR; TCRdb has only the in-frame clones, and not every one. Among 200,000 to 250,000 clones listed, 50% to 75% were seen once. Sequenced here: CD4+ T cells sorted from blood, sampled at week 4, from a patient treated with tofacitinib. These receptors originate from a human donor with alopecia areata.

V gene TRBV2 combines with J gene TRBJ2-7; TRBD1 might be the D (6 bases). The V and J ends lost 5 bases and 3 bases respectively, with 8 bases between them. Germline lookup yields CDR1 SNHLY and CDR2 FYNNEI. The CDR3 runs 12 residues. CDR3 protein: CASSQTGYEQYF. The CDR3 coding sequence is TGTGCCAGCAGTCAGACAGGCTACGAGCAGTACTTC.

The gene calls are TRBV28 and TRBJ1-5; 8 bases match TRBD1. Trimming cost V 2 bases and J 6 bases; bases outside gene matches: 3. The CDR3 runs 14 residues. Germline V gene lookup returns CDR1 MDHEN and CDR2 SYDVKM. CDR3 loop: CASSLDRGRQPQHF. CDR3 nucleotides: TGTGCCAGCAGTTTAGACAGGGGACGTCAGCCCCAGCATTTT. Based on the CDR3 plus reference TRBV28 and TRBJ1-5, the full variable domain is DVKVTQSSRYLVKRTGEKVFLECVQDMDHENMFWYRQDPGLGLRLIYFSYDVKMKEKGDIPEGYSVSREKKERFSLILESASTNQTSMYLCASSLDRGRQPQHFGDGTRLSIL.

The V and J genes are TRBV5-1 and TRBJ1-1, with D possibly TRBD1 on 5 matching bases. This CDR3 is 15 amino acids long. V lost 1 base and J lost 11, with 21 bases in between. CDR1 is SGHRS, CDR2 YFSETQ, per germline. The CDR3 DNA follows: TGCGCCAGCAGCTTGATGGGGACGACCGGCGAGTTCGCTTTCTTT. Its translation is CASSLMGTTGEFAFF.

The gene calls are TRBV6-5 and TRBJ1-1, with D hard to call. Trimming left V 2 bases short and J 7 bases short, with 8 bases between. This CDR3 has 12 amino acids. Germline V gene sequence: CDR1 MNHEY, CDR2 SVGAGI. CDR3 region: CASSYRGGEAFF. CDR3 DNA sequence: TGTGCCAGCAGTTACCGGGGAGGTGAAGCTTTCTTT.

The chain employs TRBV11-3 and TRBJ2-1; maybe TRBD2 (5 bases). V was shortened by 0 bases and J by 0 bases, with 9 bases between the two germline ends. The CDR3 runs to 16 residues. Germline V gene lookup returns CDR1 SGHNT and CDR2 YENEEA. The CDR3 protein is CASSLDGMSSYNEQFF. The CDR3 DNA sequence: TGTGCCAGCAGCTTAGACGGGATGAGCTCCTACAATGAGCAGTTCTTC.

This clone was detected only once. The rearrangement links TRBV10-3 to TRBJ1-2; D might be TRBD1 (6 bases). CDR3 length: 18 residues. CDR1 is ENHRY, CDR2 SYGVKD, per germline. Trimming shortened V by 3 bases and J by 1 base, and 21 bases separated the two germline ends. The CDR3, as DNA: TGTGCCATCAGTGACCACGCTCGGACGGGGGGCCTTAACTATGGCTACACCTTC. Its translation: CAISDHARTGGLNYGYTF.

V gene TRBV20-1 combines with J gene TRBJ2-5, with D hard to call. Between the trimmed V and J ends, which lost 7 bases and 1 base, there was a span of 4 bases. The germline V gene encodes CDR1 DFQATT and CDR2 SNEGSKA (reference sequence). This CDR3 spans 10 amino acids. The DNA for the CDR3 is TGCAGTGATCTCCAAGAGACCCAGTACTTC. Amino acid sequence: CSDLQETQYF.

The genes are TRBV11-2 and TRBJ1-6; tentatively, D is TRBD1 (5 bases). Trimming shortened V by 4 bases and J by 12 bases, and 13 bases separated the two germline ends. CDR1 SGHAT and CDR2 FQNNGV come from the germline V gene. The CDR3 spans 13 residues. The CDR3 here is CASSWGVREPLHF. CDR3 bases: TGTGCCAGCAGCTGGGGGGTGAGGGAACCCCTCCACTTT.

In the case of this clone: Different DNA sequences within this sample yield the same CDR3. The rearrangement links TRBV7-2 to TRBJ2-6, with no clear D. The germline V gene encodes CDR1 SGHTA and CDR2 FQGNSA. CDR3 size: 15 residues. V lost 1 base and J 1 base, leaving 5 bases between the germline ends. DNA for the CDR3: TGTGCCAGCAGCTTAGGGGGATCTGGGGCCAACGTCCTGACTTTC. As protein: CASSLGGSGANVLTF.

This clone was detected only once. Germline is not matched at one junction end, which may reflect a read error. CDR3 protein: CARSVGVSSYNEQFF. The CDR3 DNA follows: TGTGCCCGGAGTGTGGGGGTGTCGTCCTACAATGAGCAGTTCTTC. J is TRBJ2-1 and V is TRBV30; D might be TRBD1 or TRBD2, each matching 5 bases. The CDR3 is 15 residues long. Germline loops: CDR1 GTSNPN, CDR2 SVGIG (reference sequence).

The rearrangement uses TRBV27 and TRBJ2-7; the D gene is possibly TRBD2 (6 bases). The CDR3 has 14 amino acids. The germline V gene has CDR1 MNHEY and CDR2 SMNVEV (reference sequence). Deletions cut 5 bases from V and 0 bases from J, with 11 bases between. CDR3 region: CASSGWGDSYEQYF. Written as DNA, the CDR3 is TGTGCCAGCAGTGGGTGGGGGGACTCCTACGAGCAGTACTTC.

The chain employs TRBV19 and TRBJ1-5; D is unclear. Trimming cost V 6 bases and J 3 bases, with 6 bases left between them. From germline, CDR1 is LNHDA and CDR2 SQIVND (reference sequence). The CDR3 has 12 residues. The chain's CDR3 is CASREINQPQHF. CDR3 DNA: TGTGCCAGTAGAGAAATCAATCAGCCCCAGCATTTT. The full variable domain, its missing parts supplied by reference TRBV19 and TRBJ1-5, is DGGITQSPKYLFRKEGQNVTLSCEQNLNHDAMYWYRQDPGQGLRLIYYSQIVNDFQKGDIAEGYSVSREKKESFPLTVTSAQKNPTAFYLCASREINQPQHFGDGTRLSIL.

There are a few counts of this clone. This chain links TRBV27 with TRBJ1-1; TRBD1 aligns across 7 bases. V lost 6 bases and J lost 5; bases outside the gene matches: 6. CDR3 length: 13 amino acids. Germline CDR1 and CDR2: MNHEY and SMNVEV (reference sequence). CDR3: CASSPWDRTEAFF. CDR3 DNA: TGTGCCAGCAGCCCCTGGGACAGAACTGAAGCTTTCTTT.